The sequence of this TCR beta chain was determined in a study of blood T cells in healthy people across ages. The CDR3 spans 11 residues. This clonotype was recorded a few times. Alongside a J-beta primer mix, a sample-barcoded 5' primer served in a second PCR lasting roughly 6 to 11 cycles. TCRdb reanalysed the 5' RACE reads using MiXCR and keeps one entry per CDR3 protein. The table lists 1.5 million to 2 million distinct CDR3 sequences, approximately 39% of them singletons. The chain joins TRBV21-1 to TRBJ2-7. TRBV21-1 is a pseudogene. Input material: blood. This TCR came from a human donor in good health. As DNA, the CDR3 is TGTGCCAGCAGCAAAAAAGACGAGCAGTACTTC. It yields the protein CASSKKDEQYF.